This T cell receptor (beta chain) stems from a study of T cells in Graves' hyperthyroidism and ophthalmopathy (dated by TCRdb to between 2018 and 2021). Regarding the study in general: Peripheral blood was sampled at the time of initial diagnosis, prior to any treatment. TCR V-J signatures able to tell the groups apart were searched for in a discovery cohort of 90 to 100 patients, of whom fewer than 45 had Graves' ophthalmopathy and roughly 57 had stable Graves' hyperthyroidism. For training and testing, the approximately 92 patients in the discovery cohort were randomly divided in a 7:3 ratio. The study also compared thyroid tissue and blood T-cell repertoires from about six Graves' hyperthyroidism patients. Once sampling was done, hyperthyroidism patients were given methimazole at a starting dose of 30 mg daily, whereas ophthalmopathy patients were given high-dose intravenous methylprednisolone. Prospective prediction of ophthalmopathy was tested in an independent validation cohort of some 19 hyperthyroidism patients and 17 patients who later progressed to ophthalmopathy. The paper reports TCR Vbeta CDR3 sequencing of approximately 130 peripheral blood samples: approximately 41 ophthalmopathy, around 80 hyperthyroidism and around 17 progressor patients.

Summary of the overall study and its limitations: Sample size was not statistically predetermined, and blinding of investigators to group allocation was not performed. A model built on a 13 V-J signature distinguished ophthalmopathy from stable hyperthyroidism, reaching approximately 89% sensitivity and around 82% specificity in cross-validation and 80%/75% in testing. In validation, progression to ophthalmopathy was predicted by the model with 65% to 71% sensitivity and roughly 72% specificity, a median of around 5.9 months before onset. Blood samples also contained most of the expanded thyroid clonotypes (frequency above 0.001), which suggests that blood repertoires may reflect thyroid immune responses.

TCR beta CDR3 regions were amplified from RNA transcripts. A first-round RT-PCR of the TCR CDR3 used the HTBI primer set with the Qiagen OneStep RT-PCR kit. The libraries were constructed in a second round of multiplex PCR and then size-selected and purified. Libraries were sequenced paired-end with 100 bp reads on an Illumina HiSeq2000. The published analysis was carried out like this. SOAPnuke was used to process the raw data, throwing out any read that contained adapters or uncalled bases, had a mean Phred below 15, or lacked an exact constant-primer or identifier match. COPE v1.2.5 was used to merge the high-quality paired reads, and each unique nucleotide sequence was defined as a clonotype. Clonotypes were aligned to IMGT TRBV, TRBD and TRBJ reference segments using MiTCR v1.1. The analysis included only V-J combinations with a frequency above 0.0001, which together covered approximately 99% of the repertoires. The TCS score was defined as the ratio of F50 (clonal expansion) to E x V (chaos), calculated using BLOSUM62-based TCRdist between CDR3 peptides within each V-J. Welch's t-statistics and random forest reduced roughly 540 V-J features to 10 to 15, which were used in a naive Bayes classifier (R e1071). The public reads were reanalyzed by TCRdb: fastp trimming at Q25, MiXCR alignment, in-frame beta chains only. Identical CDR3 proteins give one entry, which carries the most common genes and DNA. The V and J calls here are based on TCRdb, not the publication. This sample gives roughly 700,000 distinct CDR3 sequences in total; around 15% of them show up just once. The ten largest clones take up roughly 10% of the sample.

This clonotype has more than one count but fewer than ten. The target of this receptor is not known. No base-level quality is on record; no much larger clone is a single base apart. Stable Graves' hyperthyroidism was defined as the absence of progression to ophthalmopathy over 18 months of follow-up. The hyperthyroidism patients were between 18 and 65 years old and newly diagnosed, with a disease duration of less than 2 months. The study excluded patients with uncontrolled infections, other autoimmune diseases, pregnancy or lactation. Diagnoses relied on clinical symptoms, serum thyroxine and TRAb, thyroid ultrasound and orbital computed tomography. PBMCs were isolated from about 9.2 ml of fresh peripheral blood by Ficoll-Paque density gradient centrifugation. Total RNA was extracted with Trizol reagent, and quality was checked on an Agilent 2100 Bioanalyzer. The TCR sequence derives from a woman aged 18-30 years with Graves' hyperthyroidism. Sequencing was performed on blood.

The nucleotides are TGTGCCAGACAACTTGGGACTAGCGGTGGTCAAGTCTCCTACAATGAGCAGTTCTTC. It translates to CARQLGTSGGQVSYNEQFF. This receptor chain uses TRBV2 and TRBJ2-1; the central 11 bases match TRBD2. CDR1 is given as SNHLY and CDR2 as FYNNEI, both from the germline V gene. Germline trimming: 9 bases from V, 0 bases from J; junction bases outside gene matches: 16. The CDR3 runs 19 amino acids, cysteine and phenylalanine included. Here the CDR3 DNA is all that survives: 57 bases in frame from base 1.